A single sample is the source of the 9 T cell receptor beta chains below, sequenced in a study of lymphopenia after photon versus proton radiotherapy. Method: immunoSEQ multiplex PCR; TCRdb's copy keeps in-frame clones and lacks some. Of more than 60,000 clones listed, approximately 86% are singletons. The input for sequencing was peripheral blood, taken from a patient treated with photon-based radiotherapy. These TCRs come from a man aged 35 to 55 with gastric cancer.

This sequence joins TRBV9 and TRBJ2-3, with D possibly TRBD2 on 6 matching bases. Trimming shortened V by 0 bases and J by 2 bases, and 13 bases separated the two germline ends. There are 16 residues in the CDR3. Germline V CDR1 and CDR2: SGDLS, YYNGEE. The DNA for the CDR3 is TGTGCCAGCAGCGTAGGTCGGAGGGTACCCACAGATACGCAGTATTTT. As protein: CASSVGRRVPTDTQYF.

CDR3 sequence: CASTEPLGDNVNTEAFF. The DNA for the CDR3 is TGCGCCAGCACCGAACCCCTCGGGGACAACGTTAACACTGAAGCTTTCTTT. The V call is TRBV23-1, the J call TRBJ1-1; tentatively, D is TRBD1 (6 bases). TRBV23-1 is flagged as an ORF with uncertain function. This CDR3 contains 17 residues. V lost 7 bases to trimming and J lost 2 bases, with 23 bases between them.

The chain combines TRBV7-3 with TRBJ1-6; 8 positions agree with TRBD1. Germline CDR1 and CDR2: SGHTA and FQGTGA. The CDR3 spans 15 residues. J lost 7 bases, V lost 5 bases, and 7 bases had no gene match. The DNA of the CDR3 is TGTGCCAGCAGCCTCACAGGGGGACCGAATTCACCCCTCCACTTT. Its protein product is CASSLTGGPNSPLHF.

The chain couples TRBV5-4 to TRBJ2-7, with D unclear. This CDR3 is built from 14 residues. Germline-derived CDR1 and CDR2 are SGHNT and YYREEE (reference sequence). With 0 bases removed from V and 1 base from J, the gap between germline ends came to 8 bases. The CDR3 spells CASSLGTASYEQYF. The DNA for the CDR3 is TGTGCCAGCAGCTTGGGGACGGCATCCTACGAGCAGTACTTC.

This clone turned up a few times. The rearrangement joins TRBV7-9 to TRBJ1-6; tentative D call: TRBD1 (6 bases). The CDR3 runs 13 residues. Germline V gene lookup returns CDR1 SEHNR and CDR2 FQNEAQ (reference sequence). V shed 8 bases and J shed 6 bases, with 11 bases lying between them. CDR3 sequence reads: CASAQGSNSPLHF. CDR3 sequence (DNA): TGTGCCAGCGCCCAGGGGTCTAATTCACCCCTCCACTTT.

For the CDR3, the DNA is TGTGCCAGCAGACTCGGGCAAGGACCGAAAGCTTTCTTT. As protein: CASRLGQGPKAFF. The rearrangement uses TRBV2 and TRBJ1-1; no reliable D call. The CDR3 runs to 13 residues. Germline CDR1 and CDR2: SNHLY and FYNNEI. Trimming left V 6 bases short and J 9 bases short, with 17 bases between.

The CDR3 loop reads CASSIQGASRGIGLGYTF. In nucleotides, the CDR3 is TGTGCCAGTAGTATACAGGGGGCCTCTAGGGGCATCGGATTGGGCTACACCTTC. V gene TRBV19 combines with J gene TRBJ1-2, with 8 bases matching TRBD1. Germline CDR1 reads LNHDA; CDR2 reads SQIVND (reference sequence). This CDR3 has 18 residues. Trimming cost V 2 bases and J 8 bases; bases outside gene matches: 19.

This clone was seen a handful of times. This chain connects TRBV6-4 to TRBJ2-3; TRBD2 matches at 11 bases. CDR1 and CDR2 (germline): MRHNA, SNTAGT. This CDR3 contains 16 residues. Trimming removed 3 bases from V and 0 bases from J; junction bases left unmatched: 2. Here the CDR3 reads CASSEASGGSTDTQYF. The CDR3 coding sequence is TGTGCCAGCAGTGAGGCTAGCGGGGGGAGCACAGATACGCAGTATTTT.

CDR3 coding DNA: TGTGCCAGCAGCTTAGATTCGGGACAATTGTATGGCTACACCTTC. This gives the protein CASSLDSGQLYGYTF. V usage is TRBV11-2 and J usage is TRBJ1-2, with a tentative D call TRBD1 (6 bases). This CDR3 comprises 15 residues. Trimming removed 0 bases from V and 5 bases from J, with 13 bases in between. The V gene's germline CDR1 is SGHAT and CDR2 FQNNGV.